The subject of this entry is one T cell receptor beta chain. The method was immunoSEQ multiplex PCR; TCRdb's version includes in-frame clones alone and lacks a portion of them. This sample yields over 250,000 clones, of which roughly nine tenths are seen a single time; 2% to 3% belongs to the top ten. The sample is drawn from a study of blood T cell repertoires in COVID-19. Donors in Cohort 3 who had recovered were those with two negative PCRs, healthcare professional clearance, or resolution of their symptoms. After removal of 3 bases from V and 8 bases from J, the junction contained 11 bases not matched to a gene. Germline assignment: CDR1 MNHEY and CDR2 SMNVEV (reference sequence). This CDR3 has 16 amino acids.

The J gene is TRBJ2-1, the V gene TRBV27; 9 nucleotides agree with TRBD2. The receptor was isolated from a man in his sixties who had recovered from COVID-19. Sequencing was carried out using PBMCs or T cells enriched from blood (not recorded which). The CDR3 reads CASSFNPSGASDEQFF. The CDR3 bases are TGTGCCAGCAGTTTCAACCCTAGCGGGGCCTCGGATGAGCAGTTCTTC.